Listed below are T cell receptor beta chains from one sample, sequenced in a study of beta chain features in type 1 diabetes. The table came from immunoSEQ multiplex PCR; TCRdb's copy has only in-frame clones and leaves some out. Here the sample spans roughly 250,000 clones, 20% being singletons. The sample was naive CD4+ T cells from blood. These receptors all come from a woman in her 40s with type 1 diabetes. Each CDR3 is given with its conserved first and last residue. The D gene is left open where the match is weak. Size is omitted from some rows. Given values are once, few, many or a class for expanded clones.

clone_size	v_call	j_call	d_call	cdr3_nt	cdr3_aa
.	TRBV19	TRBJ2-1	TRBD1	TGTGCCAGTAGTAGGCCGGGGACAGGGACCCATGAGCAGTTCTTC	CASSRPGTGTHEQFF
.	TRBV19	TRBJ1-1	.	TGTGCCAGTAGTATAACGGCGGGTGAAGCTTTCTTT	CASSITAGEAFF
few	TRBV28	TRBJ1-1	.	TGTGCCAGCGTTCGTCTCGACAGCCTGGGAGCTTTCTTT	CASVRLDSLGAFF
once	TRBV30	TRBJ1-2	TRBD1	TGTGCCTGGGCGACAGGGGGAGCTGCTGGCTACACCTTC	CAWATGGAAGYTF
.	TRBV7-2	TRBJ1-5	.	TGTGCCAGCAGCCCCCCGGGGGTAAATCAGCCCCAGCATTTT	CASSPPGVNQPQHF
.	TRBV6-5	TRBJ2-3	.	TGTGCCAGCTCGAGAGACACAGATACGCAGTATTTT	CASSRDTDTQYF
.	TRBV7-9	TRBJ1-1	.	TGTGCCAGCAGCCCCAGACAGGTGGTTGAAGCTTTCTTT	CASSPRQVVEAFF
few	TRBV7-3	TRBJ2-5	.	TGTGCCAGTGGGCTACCAGGCCAAGAGACCCAGTACTTC	CASGLPGQETQYF
few	TRBV9	TRBJ2-3	TRBD2	TGTGCCAGCAGGGCAACTAGCGGGGGGCCAGATACGCAGTATTTT	CASRATSGGPDTQYF
.	TRBV9	TRBJ2-2	.	TGTGCCAGCAGCGTAGCGGTGAACACCGGGGAGCTGTTTTTT	CASSVAVNTGELFF
.	TRBV4-1	TRBJ1-2	TRBD1	TGCGCCAGCAGCCAAGTTGGGGGACAGGGCGACTATGGCTACACCTTC	CASSQVGGQGDYGYTF
.	TRBV6-5	TRBJ1-1	TRBD1	TGTGCCAGCAGTTACTCGCAGGGACAGGGAAAGACTGAAGCTTTCTTT	CASSYSQGQGKTEAFF
.	TRBV28	TRBJ2-7	.	TGTGCCAGCAATCTCCAGGTTTCCTACGAGCAGTACTTC	CASNLQVSYEQYF
.	TRBV29-1	TRBJ2-1	.	TGCAGCGTTGAGATGGAGAATGAGCAGTTCTTC	CSVEMENEQFF
few	TRBV27	TRBJ2-1	.	TGTGCCAGCAGTCCTCTAGCCGAGCCCTCCTACAATGAGCAGTTCTTC	CASSPLAEPSYNEQFF
few	TRBV18	TRBJ1-2	TRBD1	TGTGCCAGCTCGCCCGGGACAGGGGGCGATCGTGGCTACACCTTC	CASSPGTGGDRGYTF
.	TRBV7-8	TRBJ1-5	TRBD1	TGTGCCAGCAGCCCTGACAGGGCGAAACAGCCCCAGCATTTT	CASSPDRAKQPQHF
.	TRBV15	TRBJ2-7	.	TGTGCCACCAGCAGAGCGGGGGAGCAGTACTTC	CATSRAGEQYF
.	TRBV7-2	TRBJ2-7	TRBD1	TGTGCCAGCAGCATCGGGACAGGGACCTACGAGCAGTACTTC	CASSIGTGTYEQYF
.	TRBV18	TRBJ1-5	TRBD1	TGTGCCAGCTCACCGGGGACAGGGAGCCGCGATCAGCCCCAGCATTTT	CASSPGTGSRDQPQHF
few	TRBV5-4	TRBJ1-2	TRBD1	TGTGCCAGCAGATTGACATCAACCAGGACAGGGGGTGGCTACACCTTC	CASRLTSTRTGGGYTF
few	TRBV28	TRBJ1-1	.	TGTGCCAGCAGTTTCCCAGGGGACACTGAAGCTTTCTTT	CASSFPGDTEAFF
.	TRBV5-6	TRBJ1-3	.	TGTGCCAGCAGCTTGGACAGCATAGCGGGAAACACCATATATTTT	CASSLDSIAGNTIYF
few	TRBV4-3	TRBJ2-7	.	TGCGCCAGCAGCCAAGGATCCCCCGCGCACGAGCAGTACTTC	CASSQGSPAHEQYF
.	TRBV4-3	TRBJ1-2	TRBD1	TGCGCCAGCAGCCAAATGGGACAGGGCTATGGCTACACCTTC	CASSQMGQGYGYTF
few	TRBV6-5	TRBJ2-3	TRBD2	TGTGCCAGCAGTTCTGGCGGGGGGGTGGATACGCAGTATTTT	CASSSGGGVDTQYF
few	TRBV28	TRBJ2-7	.	TGTGCCAGCAGTTTAGGCCACGAGCAGTACTTC	CASSLGHEQYF
.	TRBV27	TRBJ1-5	TRBD1	TGTGCCAGCAGTTTAGGAGGGGGCATGCAGCCCCAGCATTTT	CASSLGGGMQPQHF
few	TRBV7-9	TRBJ1-1	.	TGTGCCAGCAGCTTAGTGGAGGGGCCAGGAGGTGAAGCTTTCTTT	CASSLVEGPGGEAFF
.	TRBV6-1	TRBJ2-1	TRBD2	TGTGCCAGCAGTGAATTAGCGGGAATTTCCTACAATGAGCAGTTCTTC	CASSELAGISYNEQFF
few	TRBV28	TRBJ2-6	.	TGTGCCAGCAGTCCCGGCGGGTCTGGGGCCAACGTCCTGACTTTC	CASSPGGSGANVLTF
.	TRBV7-2	TRBJ2-7	TRBD2	TGTGCCAGCAGCGGTAGCGGGGCCTACGAGCAGTACTTC	CASSGSGAYEQYF
.	TRBV9	TRBJ2-1	.	TGTGCCAGCAGCGTAGTTGCGAACGTCGTCTACAATGAGCAGTTCTTC	CASSVVANVVYNEQFF
.	TRBV6-5	TRBJ2-7	.	TGTGCCAGCAGGGCAGGGGCTTACGAGCAGTACTTC	CASRAGAYEQYF
.	TRBV25-1	TRBJ2-7	.	TGTGCCAGCTCCCGGGTAGGGAGTCGCGAAGGGCAGTACTTC	CASSRVGSREGQYF
.	TRBV5-1	TRBJ2-7	.	TGCGCCAGCAGTTTAACGACAGGCTCCTACGAGCAGTACTTC	CASSLTTGSYEQYF
.	TRBV29-1	TRBJ2-5	.	TGCAGCGTGGCCGGGACAACGGAGACCCAGTACTTC	CSVAGTTETQYF
.	TRBV2	TRBJ2-5	TRBD1	TGTGCCAGCAGGACAGGGGTCCAAGAGACCCAGTACTTC	CASRTGVQETQYF
.	TRBV5-1	TRBJ2-5	TRBD2	TGCGCCAGCAGCGTCCCCGGGACTAGCGGGAGTACAGAGACCCAGTACTTC	CASSVPGTSGSTETQYF
.	TRBV11-2	TRBJ2-1	TRBD2	TGTGCCAGCAGCTTGATAGCGGGAGGAGGCAATGAGCAGTTCTTC	CASSLIAGGGNEQFF
.	TRBV30	TRBJ2-7	.	TGTGCCTGGAGTGGGGGCCTCGGTTCCTACGAGCAGTACTTC	CAWSGGLGSYEQYF
few	TRBV18	TRBJ1-1	.	TGTGCCAGCTCAGGGGACAATCGAAACACTGAAGCTTTCTTT	CASSGDNRNTEAFF
.	TRBV5-8	TRBJ2-3	.	TGTGCCAGCAGTGCCGGACAGAGCACAGATACGCAGTATTTT	CASSAGQSTDTQYF
few	TRBV2	TRBJ1-4	.	TGTGCCAGCAGTGCCGGGGGGGCAGGTGAAAAACTGTTTTTT	CASSAGGAGEKLFF
.	TRBV14	TRBJ1-5	.	TGTGCCAGCAGCCAAATACAGGGCTATCAGCCCCAGCATTTT	CASSQIQGYQPQHF
.	TRBV4-2	TRBJ2-3	.	TGTGCCAGCAGCCAAGACTCACCCCGGGATACGCAGTATTTT	CASSQDSPRDTQYF
.	TRBV5-4	TRBJ2-1	.	TGTGCCAGCAGCGGAGCGGAGGGTTCCTACAATGAGCAGTTCTTC	CASSGAEGSYNEQFF
.	TRBV4-2	TRBJ2-7	.	TGTGCCAGCAGCCAAGGGATAGCGAGCTCCTACGAGCAGTACTTC	CASSQGIASSYEQYF
few	TRBV29-1	TRBJ2-7	TRBD1	TGCAGCGCCAGGACAGGGGCCAACGAGCAGTACTTC	CSARTGANEQYF
.	TRBV7-9	TRBJ1-4	.	TGTGCCAGCACCCGCGAGACAGGCTTTAATGAAAAACTGTTTTTT	CASTRETGFNEKLFF